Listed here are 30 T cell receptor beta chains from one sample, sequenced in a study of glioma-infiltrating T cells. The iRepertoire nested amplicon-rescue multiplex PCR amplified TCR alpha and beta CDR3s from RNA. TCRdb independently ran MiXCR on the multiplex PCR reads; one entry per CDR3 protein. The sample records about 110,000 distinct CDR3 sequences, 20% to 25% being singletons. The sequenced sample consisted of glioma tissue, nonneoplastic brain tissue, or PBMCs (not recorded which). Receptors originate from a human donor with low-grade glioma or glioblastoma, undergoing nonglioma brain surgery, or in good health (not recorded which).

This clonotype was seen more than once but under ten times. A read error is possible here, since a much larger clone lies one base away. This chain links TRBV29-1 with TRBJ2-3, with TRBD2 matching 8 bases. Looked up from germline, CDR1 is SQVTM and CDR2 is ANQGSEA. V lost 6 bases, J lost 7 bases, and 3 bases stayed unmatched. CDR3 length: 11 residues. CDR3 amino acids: CSVCGGNTQYF. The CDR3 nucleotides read TGCAGCGTCTGCGGGGGGAATACGCAGTATTTT.

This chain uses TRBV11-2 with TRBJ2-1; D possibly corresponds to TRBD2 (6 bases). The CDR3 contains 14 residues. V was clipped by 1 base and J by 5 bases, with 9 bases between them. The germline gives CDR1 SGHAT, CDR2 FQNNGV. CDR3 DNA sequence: TGTGCCAGCAGCTTAGGCGGGATGGACAATGAGCAGTTCTTC. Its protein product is CASSLGGMDNEQFF.

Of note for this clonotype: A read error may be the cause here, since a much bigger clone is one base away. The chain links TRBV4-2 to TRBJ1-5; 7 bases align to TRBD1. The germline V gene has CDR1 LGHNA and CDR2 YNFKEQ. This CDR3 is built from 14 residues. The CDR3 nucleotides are TGTGCCGGCAGCCAGGGGGACTACAATCAGCCCCAGCATTTT. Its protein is CAGSQGDYNQPQHF.

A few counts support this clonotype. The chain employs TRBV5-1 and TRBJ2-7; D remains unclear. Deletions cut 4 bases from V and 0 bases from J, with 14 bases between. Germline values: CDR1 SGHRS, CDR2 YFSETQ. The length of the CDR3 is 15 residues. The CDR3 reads CASSIRLESSYEQYF. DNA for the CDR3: TGCGCCAGCAGCATTAGGCTGGAGAGCTCCTACGAGCAGTACTTC.

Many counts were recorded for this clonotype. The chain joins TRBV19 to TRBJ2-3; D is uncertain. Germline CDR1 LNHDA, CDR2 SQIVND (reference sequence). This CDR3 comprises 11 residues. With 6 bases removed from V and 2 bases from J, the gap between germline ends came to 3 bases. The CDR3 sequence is CASSVTDTQYF. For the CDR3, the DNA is TGTGCCAGTAGCGTCACAGATACGCAGTATTTT.

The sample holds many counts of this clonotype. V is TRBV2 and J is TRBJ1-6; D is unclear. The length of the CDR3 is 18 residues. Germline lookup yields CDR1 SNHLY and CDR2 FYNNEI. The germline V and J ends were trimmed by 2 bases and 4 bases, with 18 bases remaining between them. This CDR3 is CASSEFPPPRGYNSPLHF. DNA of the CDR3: TGTGCCAGCAGTGAATTCCCGCCTCCCCGGGGTTATAATTCACCCCTCCACTTT.

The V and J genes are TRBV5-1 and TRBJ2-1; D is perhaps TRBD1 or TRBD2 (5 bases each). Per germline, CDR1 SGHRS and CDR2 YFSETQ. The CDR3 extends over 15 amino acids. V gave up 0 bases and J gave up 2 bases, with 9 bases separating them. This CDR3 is CASSLARGTYNEQFF. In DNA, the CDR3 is TGCGCCAGCAGCTTGGCCCGGGGCACCTACAATGAGCAGTTCTTC. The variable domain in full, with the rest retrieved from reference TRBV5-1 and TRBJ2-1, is KAGVTQTPRYLIKTRGQQVTLSCSPISGHRSVSWYQQTPGQGLQFLFEYFSETQRNKGNFPGRFSGRQFSNSRSEMNVSTLELGDSALYLCASSLARGTYNEQFFGPGTRLTVL.

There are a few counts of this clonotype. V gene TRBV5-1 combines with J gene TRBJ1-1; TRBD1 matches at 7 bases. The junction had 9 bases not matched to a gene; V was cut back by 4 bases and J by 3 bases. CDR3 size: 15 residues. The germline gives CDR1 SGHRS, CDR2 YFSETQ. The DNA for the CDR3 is TGCGCCAGCAGCCCCCGAGGGGGCTATGACACTGAAGCTTTCTTT. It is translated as CASSPRGGYDTEAFF. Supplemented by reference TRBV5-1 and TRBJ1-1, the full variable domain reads KAGVTQTPRYLIKTRGQQVTLSCSPISGHRSVSWYQQTPGQGLQFLFEYFSETQRNKGNFPGRFSGRQFSNSRSEMNVSTLELGDSALYLCASSPRGGYDTEAFFGQGTRLTVV.

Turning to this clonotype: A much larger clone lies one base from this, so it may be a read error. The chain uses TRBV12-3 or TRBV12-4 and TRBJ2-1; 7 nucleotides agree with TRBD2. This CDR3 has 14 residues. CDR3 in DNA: TGTGCCAGCAGTCGACAAGCGGGGCCCAATGGGCAGTTCTTC. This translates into CASSRQAGPNGQFF.

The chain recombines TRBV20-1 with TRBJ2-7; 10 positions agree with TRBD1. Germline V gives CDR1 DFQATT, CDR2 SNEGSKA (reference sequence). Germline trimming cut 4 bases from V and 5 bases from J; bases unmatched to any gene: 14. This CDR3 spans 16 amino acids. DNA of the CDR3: TGCAGTGCTACTAGCAGCCAACCGGGACAGGGGAACGAGCAGTACTTC. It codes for CSATSSQPGQGNEQYF.

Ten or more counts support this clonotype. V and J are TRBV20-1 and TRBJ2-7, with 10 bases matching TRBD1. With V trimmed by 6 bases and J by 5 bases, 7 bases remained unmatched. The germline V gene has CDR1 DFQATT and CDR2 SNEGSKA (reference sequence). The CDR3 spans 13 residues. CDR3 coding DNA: TGCAGTGCAGGGGACAGGGGATCCGACGAGCAGTACTTC. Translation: CSAGDRGSDEQYF.

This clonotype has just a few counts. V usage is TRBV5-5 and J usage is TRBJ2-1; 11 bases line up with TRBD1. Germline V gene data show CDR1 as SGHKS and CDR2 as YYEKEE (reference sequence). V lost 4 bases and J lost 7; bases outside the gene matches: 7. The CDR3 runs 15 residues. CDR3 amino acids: CASSPGQGANNEQFF. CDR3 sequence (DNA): TGTGCCAGCAGCCCCGGACAGGGGGCGAATAATGAGCAGTTCTTC.

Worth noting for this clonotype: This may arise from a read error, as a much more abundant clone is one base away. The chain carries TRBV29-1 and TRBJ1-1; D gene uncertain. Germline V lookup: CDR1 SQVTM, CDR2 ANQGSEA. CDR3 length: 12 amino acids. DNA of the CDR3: TGCACCGTGCAGAGCAGAGGGATTGAAGCTTTCTTT. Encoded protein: CTVQSRGIEAFF.

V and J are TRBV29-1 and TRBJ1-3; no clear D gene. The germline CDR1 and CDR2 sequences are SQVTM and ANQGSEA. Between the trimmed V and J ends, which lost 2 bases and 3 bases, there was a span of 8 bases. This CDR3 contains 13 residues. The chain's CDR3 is CSVEPLNGNTIYF. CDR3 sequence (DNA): TGCAGCGTTGAACCCCTGAATGGAAACACCATATATTTT. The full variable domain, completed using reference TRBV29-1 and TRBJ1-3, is SAVISQKPSRDICQRGTSLTIQCQVDSQVTMMFWYRQQPGQSLTLIATANQGSEATYESGFVIDKFPISRPNLTFSTLTVSNMSPEDSSIYLCSVEPLNGNTIYFGEGSWLTVV.

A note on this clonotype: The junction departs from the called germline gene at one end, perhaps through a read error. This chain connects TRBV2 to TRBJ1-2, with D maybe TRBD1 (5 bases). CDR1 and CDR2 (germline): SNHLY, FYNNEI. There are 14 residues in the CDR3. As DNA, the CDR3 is TGTGCCAGCAGCCCCGACAGTTTTAACTATGACTACACCTTC. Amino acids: CASSPDSFNYDYTF.

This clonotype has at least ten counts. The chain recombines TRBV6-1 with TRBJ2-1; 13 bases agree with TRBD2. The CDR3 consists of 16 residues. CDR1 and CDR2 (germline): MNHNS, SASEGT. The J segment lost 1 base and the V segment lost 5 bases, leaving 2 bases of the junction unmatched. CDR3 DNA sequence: TGTGCCAGCAGTCGACTAGCGGGGGGTTCCTACAATGAGCAGTTCTTC. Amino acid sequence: CASSRLAGGSYNEQFF.

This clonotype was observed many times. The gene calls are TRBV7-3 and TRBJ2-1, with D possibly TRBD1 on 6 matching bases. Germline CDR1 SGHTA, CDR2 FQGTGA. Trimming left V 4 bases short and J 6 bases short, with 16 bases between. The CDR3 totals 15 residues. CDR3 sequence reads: CASSSQGSLGNEQFF. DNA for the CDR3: TGTGCCAGCAGCTCACAGGGATCCCTGGGCAATGAGCAGTTCTTC.

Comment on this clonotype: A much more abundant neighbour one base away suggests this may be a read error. The CDR3 DNA is TGCGCCAGCAGACAAGAGGGCGAGACTGAAGCTTTCTTT. Translation gives CASRQEGETEAFF. The chain employs TRBV4-1 and TRBJ1-1; unclear D gene. The germline gives CDR1 MGHRA, CDR2 YSYEKL. CDR3 size: 13 residues.

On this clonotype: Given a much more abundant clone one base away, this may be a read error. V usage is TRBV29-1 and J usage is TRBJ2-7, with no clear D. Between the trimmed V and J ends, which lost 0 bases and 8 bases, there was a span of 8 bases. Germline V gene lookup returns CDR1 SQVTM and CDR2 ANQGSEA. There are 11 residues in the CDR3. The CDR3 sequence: CSVEETDKQYF. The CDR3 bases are TGCAGCGTTGAAGAAACAGACAAGCAGTACTTC.

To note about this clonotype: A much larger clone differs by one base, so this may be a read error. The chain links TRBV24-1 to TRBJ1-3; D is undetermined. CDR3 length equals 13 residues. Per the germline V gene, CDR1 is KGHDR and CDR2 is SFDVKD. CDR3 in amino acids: CATGDLRGNTIYF. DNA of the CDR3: TGTGCCACCGGTGATTTGCGGGGAAACACCATATATTTT.

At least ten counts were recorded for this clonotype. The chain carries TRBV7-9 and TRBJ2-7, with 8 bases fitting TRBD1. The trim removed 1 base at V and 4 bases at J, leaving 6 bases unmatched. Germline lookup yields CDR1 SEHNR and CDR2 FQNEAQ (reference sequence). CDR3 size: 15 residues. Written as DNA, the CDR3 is TGTGCCAGCAGCTTAGGGACAGGGAAAACTTACGAGCAGTACTTC. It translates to CASSLGTGKTYEQYF.

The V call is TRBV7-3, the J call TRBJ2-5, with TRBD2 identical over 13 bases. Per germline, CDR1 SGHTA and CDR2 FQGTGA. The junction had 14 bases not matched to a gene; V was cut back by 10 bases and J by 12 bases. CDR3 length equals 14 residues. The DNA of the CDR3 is TGTGCCACATCACTAGCGGGAGGGCCTGGGGAGAAGTACTTC. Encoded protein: CATSLAGGPGEKYF.

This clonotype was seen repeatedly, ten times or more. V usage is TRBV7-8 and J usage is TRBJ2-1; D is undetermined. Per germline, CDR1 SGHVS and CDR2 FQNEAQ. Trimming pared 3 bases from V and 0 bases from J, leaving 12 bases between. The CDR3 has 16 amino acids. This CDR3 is CASSFRARSSYNEQFF. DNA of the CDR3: TGTGCCAGCAGCTTTAGGGCGCGAAGCTCCTACAATGAGCAGTTCTTC.

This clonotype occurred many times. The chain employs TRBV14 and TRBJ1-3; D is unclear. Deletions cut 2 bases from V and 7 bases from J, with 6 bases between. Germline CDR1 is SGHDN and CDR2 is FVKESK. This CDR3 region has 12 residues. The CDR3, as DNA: TGTGCCAGCAGCCAAAATTCGAACACCATATATTTT. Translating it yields CASSQNSNTIYF. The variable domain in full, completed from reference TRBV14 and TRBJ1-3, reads EAGVTQFPSHSVIEKGQTVTLRCDPISGHDNLYWYRRVMGKEIKFLLHFVKESKQDESGMPNNRFLAERTGGTYSTLKVQPAELEDSGVYFCASSQNSNTIYFGEGSWLTVV.

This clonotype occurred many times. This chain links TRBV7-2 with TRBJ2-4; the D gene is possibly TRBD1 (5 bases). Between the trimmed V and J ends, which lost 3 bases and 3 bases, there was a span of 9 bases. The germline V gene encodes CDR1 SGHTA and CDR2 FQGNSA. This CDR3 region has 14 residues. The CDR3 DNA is TGTGCCAGCAGCTTCAGGGTTGGCAAAAACATTCAGTACTTC. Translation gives CASSFRVGKNIQYF.

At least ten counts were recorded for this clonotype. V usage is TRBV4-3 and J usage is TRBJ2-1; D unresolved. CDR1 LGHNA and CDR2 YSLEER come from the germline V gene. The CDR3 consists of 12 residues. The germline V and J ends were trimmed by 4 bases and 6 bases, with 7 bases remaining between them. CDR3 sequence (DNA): TGCGCCAGCAGCCGAGTGGGCAATGAGCAGTTCTTC. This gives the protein CASSRVGNEQFF.

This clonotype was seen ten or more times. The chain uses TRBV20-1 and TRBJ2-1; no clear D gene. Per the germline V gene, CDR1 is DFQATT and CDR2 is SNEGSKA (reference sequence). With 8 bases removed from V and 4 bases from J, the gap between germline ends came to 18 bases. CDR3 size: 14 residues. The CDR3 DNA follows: TGCAGTTCCCTGCCCCCGGTGAGATACAATGAGCAGTTCTTC. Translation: CSSLPPVRYNEQFF.

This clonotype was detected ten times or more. The DNA of the CDR3 is TGTGCCAGTAGCAGCGGGGACAGGGTCCATGAGCAGTTCTTC. Translating gives CASSSGDRVHEQFF. V and J are TRBV19 and TRBJ2-1; 9 positions match TRBD1. CDR1 and CDR2 (germline): LNHDA, SQIVND (reference sequence). The J segment lost 8 bases and the V segment lost 6 bases, leaving 8 bases of the junction unmatched. This CDR3 has 14 residues. Full variable domain (rest looked up from reference TRBV19 and TRBJ2-1): DGGITQSPKYLFRKEGQNVTLSCEQNLNHDAMYWYRQDPGQGLRLIYYSQIVNDFQKGDIAEGYSVSREKKESFPLTVTSAQKNPTAFYLCASSSGDRVHEQFFGPGTRLTVL.

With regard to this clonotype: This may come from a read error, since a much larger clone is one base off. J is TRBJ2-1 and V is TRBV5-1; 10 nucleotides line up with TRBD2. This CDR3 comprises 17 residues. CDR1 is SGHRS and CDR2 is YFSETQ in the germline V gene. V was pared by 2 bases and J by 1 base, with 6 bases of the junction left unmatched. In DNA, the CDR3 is TGCGCCAGCAGCTTTCTCGGACTAGCGGTATCCTACAATGAGCAGTTCTTC. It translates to CASSFLGLAVSYNEQFF.

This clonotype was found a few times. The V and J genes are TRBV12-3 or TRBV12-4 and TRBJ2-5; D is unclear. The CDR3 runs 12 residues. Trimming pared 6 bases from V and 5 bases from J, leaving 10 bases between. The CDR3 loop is CASSTQWETQYF. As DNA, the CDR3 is TGTGCCAGCAGCACCCAGTGGGAGACCCAGTACTTC.